This T cell receptor (beta chain) was obtained from a study of blood T cell repertoires in COVID-19. TCRdb keeps only in-frame clones here, not all; method: immunoSEQ multiplex PCR. The table lists over 130,000 clones, about 81% of them singletons. Trimming pared 2 bases from V and 1 base from J, leaving 8 bases between. CDR1 is MGHRA, CDR2 YSYEKL, per germline. This CDR3 is built from 14 residues. The TCR comes from a woman aged 80 or over with acute or convalescent COVID-19. The rearrangement uses TRBV4-1 and TRBJ1-1; D is unclear. Material: peripheral blood. The CDR3 region is CASSQFQANTEAFF. The CDR3 nucleotides are TGCGCCAGCAGCCAATTCCAGGCGAACACTGAAGCTTTCTTT.